Below, 5 T cell receptor beta chains from the same sample are listed, as sequenced in a study of blood T cell repertoires in COVID-19 (dated by TCRdb to about 2020). Receptor libraries were prepared by the immunoSEQ multiplex PCR assay. The source is immuneACCESS, and TCRdb retained only in-frame sequences with V and J called. Part of the clones is not carried over; for the studies checked, unresolved V genes explain less than half of this, and the remainder is unexplained. Present in this sample are roughly 260,000 clones, over 80% of which were seen just once. The ten largest clonotypes hold 1.2% of the sample. Sequencing used PBMCs or T cells enriched from blood (not recorded which). The receptor set was obtained from a human donor in a cohort exposed to, infected with or recovered from COVID-19 (not recorded which). The donor label of this sample is uncertain.

The chain joins TRBV4-2 to TRBJ2-7, with 7 bases aligning to TRBD1. The CDR3 extends over 17 amino acids. Germline assignment: CDR1 LGHNA and CDR2 YNFKEQ. Trimming removed 1 base from V and 5 bases from J; junction bases left unmatched: 14. The CDR3 DNA is TGTGCCAGCAGCCAAGGAGATTCAGACAGGGTACCCCACGAGCAGTACTTC. This translates into CASSQGDSDRVPHEQYF.

This clone has more than one count but fewer than ten. J is TRBJ1-2 and V is TRBV30; unclear D gene. Germline CDR1 GTSNPN, CDR2 SVGIG (reference sequence). Trimming pared 0 bases from V and 6 bases from J, leaving 17 bases between. The CDR3 extends over 15 amino acids. The chain's CDR3 is CAWSVFLGVGDGYTF. For the CDR3, the DNA is TGTGCCTGGAGTGTATTTCTTGGGGTGGGAGATGGCTACACCTTC.

V is TRBV5-1 and J is TRBJ1-2; 10 bases map to TRBD1. Per germline, CDR1 SGHRS and CDR2 YFSETQ. V was pared by 4 bases and J by 8 bases, with 20 bases of the junction left unmatched. The CDR3 loop spans 18 amino acids. The CDR3 nucleotides are TGCGCCAGCAGCCTCGTCCCGGGACAGGGGATTCGGGTAGGGGGCTACACCTTC. Translating gives CASSLVPGQGIRVGGYTF. Full variable domain (rest looked up from reference TRBV5-1 and TRBJ1-2): KAGVTQTPRYLIKTRGQQVTLSCSPISGHRSVSWYQQTPGQGLQFLFEYFSETQRNKGNFPGRFSGRQFSNSRSEMNVSTLELGDSALYLCASSLVPGQGIRVGGYTFGSGTRLTVV.

CDR3 nucleotides: TGTGCCTGGAGTGGACGACTCGCGGACAGCTCCTACGAGCAGTACTTC. Translation: CAWSGRLADSSYEQYF. This chain joins TRBV30 and TRBJ2-7; perhaps TRBD1 as D (6 bases). V lost 1 base and J lost 0, with 16 bases in between. This CDR3 is built from 16 residues. CDR1 is GTSNPN, CDR2 SVGIG, per germline (reference sequence).

The chain employs TRBV10-1 and TRBJ2-2, with 7 bases lining up with TRBD2. J gave up 7 bases and V 7 bases, and 21 bases lay outside the gene matches. CDR3 size: 18 residues. In germline, CDR1 is WNHNN, CDR2 SYGVQD (reference sequence). CDR3 in amino acids: CASTIPGGSAGRVGELFF. The DNA for the CDR3 is TGCGCCAGCACGATCCCCGGGGGAAGCGCGGGGAGGGTCGGGGAGCTGTTTTTT.